This T cell receptor beta chain was identified in a study of blood T cell repertoires in COVID-19. J was trimmed by 6 bases and V by 1 base; bases with no gene match: 1. This CDR3 region has 14 residues. CDR1 MGHRA and CDR2 YSYEKL come from the germline V gene. Some clones are missing from TCRdb's copy, which holds only in-frame ones; the method was immunoSEQ multiplex PCR. The sample has about 400,000 clones, 75% to 90% seen once; the top ten hold approximately 1.5%. The source material was peripheral blood. The origin of this receptor is a woman in her 30s with active or convalescent COVID-19. This rearrangement joins TRBV4-1 to TRBJ2-7, with TRBD2 matching over 12 bases. For the CDR3, the DNA is TGCGCCAGCAGCCAAGTGACTAGCGGGAGCGAGCAGTACTTC. Translating gives CASSQVTSGSEQYF.